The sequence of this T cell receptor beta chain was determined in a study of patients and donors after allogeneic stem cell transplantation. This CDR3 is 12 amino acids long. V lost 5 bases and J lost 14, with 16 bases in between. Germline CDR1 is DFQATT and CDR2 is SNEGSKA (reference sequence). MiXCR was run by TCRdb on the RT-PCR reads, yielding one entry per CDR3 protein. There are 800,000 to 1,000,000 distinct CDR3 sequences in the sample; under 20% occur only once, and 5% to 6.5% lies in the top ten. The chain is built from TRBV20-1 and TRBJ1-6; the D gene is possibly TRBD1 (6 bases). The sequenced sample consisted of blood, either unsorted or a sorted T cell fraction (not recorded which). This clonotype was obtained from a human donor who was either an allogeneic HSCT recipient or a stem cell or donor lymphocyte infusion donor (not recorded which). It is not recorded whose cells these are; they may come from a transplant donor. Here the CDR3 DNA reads TGCAGTGCTGAGTTAACAGGGTCGGCCCTCCACTTT. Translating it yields CSAELTGSALHF.